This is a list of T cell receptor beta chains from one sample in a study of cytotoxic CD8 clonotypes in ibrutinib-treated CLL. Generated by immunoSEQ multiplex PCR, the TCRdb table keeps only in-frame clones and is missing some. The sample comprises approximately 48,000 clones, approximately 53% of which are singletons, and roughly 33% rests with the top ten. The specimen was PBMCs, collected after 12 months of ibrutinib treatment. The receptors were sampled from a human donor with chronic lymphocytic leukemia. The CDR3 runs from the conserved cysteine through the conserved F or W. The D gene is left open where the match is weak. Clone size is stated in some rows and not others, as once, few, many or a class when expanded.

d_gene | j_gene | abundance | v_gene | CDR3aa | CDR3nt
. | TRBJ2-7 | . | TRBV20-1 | CSARDQIEQYF | TGCAGTGCTAGAGATCAGATCGAGCAGTACTTC
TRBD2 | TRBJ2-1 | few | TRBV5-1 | CASESGSGDNEQFF | TGCGCCAGCGAAAGCGGGAGCGGGGACAATGAGCAGTTCTTC
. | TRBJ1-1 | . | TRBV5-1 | CASSLDPLGTEAFF | TGCGCCAGCAGCTTGGACCCCCTGGGCACTGAAGCTTTCTTT
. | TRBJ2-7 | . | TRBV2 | CASTLGGTYEQYF | TGTGCCAGCACTTTGGGGGGAACCTACGAGCAGTACTTC
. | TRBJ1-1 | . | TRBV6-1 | CASSEARNTEAFF | TGTGCCAGCAGTGAAGCGCGGAACACTGAAGCTTTCTTT
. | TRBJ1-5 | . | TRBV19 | CASYGANGNQPQHF | TGTGCCAGCTACGGGGCAAATGGCAATCAGCCCCAGCATTTT
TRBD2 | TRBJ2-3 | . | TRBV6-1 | CASERLAGADTQYF | TGTGCCAGCGAAAGACTAGCTGGGGCAGATACGCAGTATTTT
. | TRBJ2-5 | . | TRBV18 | CASLSGQGETQYF | TGTGCCAGCTTGTCCGGGCAGGGAGAGACCCAGTACTTC
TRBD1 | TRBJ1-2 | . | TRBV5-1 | CASSPAGQGRGTYGYTF | TGCGCCAGCAGCCCAGCCGGACAGGGGCGTGGTACCTATGGCTACACCTTC
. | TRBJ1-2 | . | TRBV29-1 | CSVAFGRGGYGYTF | TGCAGCGTTGCCTTCGGCCGCGGTGGGTATGGCTACACCTTC
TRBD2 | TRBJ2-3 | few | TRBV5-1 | CASSLAGSGADTQYF | TGCGCCAGCAGCTTGGCCGGGAGCGGGGCAGATACGCAGTATTTT
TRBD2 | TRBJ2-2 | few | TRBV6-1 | CAIQSSGGNTGELFF | TGTGCCATCCAGAGCAGCGGGGGGAACACCGGGGAGCTGTTTTTT
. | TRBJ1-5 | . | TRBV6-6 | CASCKDNQPQHF | TGTGCCAGCTGTAAAGACAATCAGCCCCAGCATTTT
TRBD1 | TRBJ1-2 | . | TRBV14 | CASSQDHGQGGGYTF | TGTGCCAGCAGCCAAGATCATGGTCAGGGGGGTGGCTACACCTTC
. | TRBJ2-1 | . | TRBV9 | CASSAREKSYNEQFF | TGTGCCAGCAGCGCCCGGGAGAAATCCTACAATGAGCAGTTCTTC
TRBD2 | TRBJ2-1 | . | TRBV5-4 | CASSLDPSGTYNEQFF | TGTGCCAGCAGCTTGGACCCTAGCGGGACCTACAATGAGCAGTTCTTC
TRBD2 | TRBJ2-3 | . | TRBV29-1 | CSVRGRREAGTDTQYF | TGCAGCGTTCGGGGGAGGCGGGAGGCGGGCACAGATACGCAGTATTTT
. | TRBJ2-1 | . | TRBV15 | CATSRDGLYNEQFF | TGTGCCACCAGCAGAGACGGGCTCTACAATGAGCAGTTCTTC
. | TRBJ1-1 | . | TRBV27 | CASSPTESNTEAFF | TGTGCCAGCAGTCCGACGGAATCGAACACTGAAGCTTTCTTT
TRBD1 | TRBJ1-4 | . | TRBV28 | CASSSGQAAANEKLFF | TGTGCCAGCAGTAGCGGACAGGCGGCGGCTAATGAAAAACTGTTTTTT
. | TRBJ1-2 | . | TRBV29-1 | CSVSIGPVGYTF | TGCAGCGTTTCTATTGGACCGGTTGGCTACACCTTC
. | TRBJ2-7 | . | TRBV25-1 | CASLDKARQYF | TGTGCCAGCCTGGACAAGGCTAGACAGTACTTC
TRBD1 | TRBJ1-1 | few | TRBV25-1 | CASSEGTGDWGTEAFF | TGTGCCAGCAGTGAGGGGACAGGGGATTGGGGCACTGAAGCTTTCTTT
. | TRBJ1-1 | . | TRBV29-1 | CSGSGHLNTEAFF | TGCAGCGGCTCGGGACACCTGAACACTGAAGCTTTCTTT
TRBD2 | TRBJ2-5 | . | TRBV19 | CASQGLAGGETQYF | TGTGCCAGTCAAGGACTAGCGGGAGGGGAGACCCAGTACTTC
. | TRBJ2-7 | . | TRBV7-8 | CASSLDRLHQYF | TGTGCCAGCAGCTTAGACAGGCTACACCAGTACTTC
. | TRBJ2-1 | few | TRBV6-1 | CASSLDSHLGFF | TGTGCCAGCAGTCTGGACAGCCACCTCGGGTTCTTC
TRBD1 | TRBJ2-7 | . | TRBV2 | CASRRDSEQYF | TGTGCCAGCCGACGGGACAGCGAGCAGTACTTC
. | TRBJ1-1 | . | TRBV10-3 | CAISSAAGTEAFF | TGTGCCATCAGTTCCGCGGCGGGCACTGAAGCTTTCTTT
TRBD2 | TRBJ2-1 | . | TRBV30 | CAWTSGSSYNEQFF | TGTGCCTGGACTAGCGGGAGCTCCTACAATGAGCAGTTCTTC
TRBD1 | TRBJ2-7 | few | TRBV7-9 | CASSHWGQAVSYEQYF | TGTGCCAGCAGTCACTGGGGACAGGCGGTATCCTACGAGCAGTACTTC
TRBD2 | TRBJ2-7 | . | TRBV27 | CASSPSAGVNEQYF | TGTGCCAGCAGCCCCTCCGCGGGGGTGAACGAGCAGTACTTC
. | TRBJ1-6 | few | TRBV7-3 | CASSFGRADSPLHF | TGTGCCAGCAGCTTTGGCAGGGCGGATTCACCCCTCCACTTT
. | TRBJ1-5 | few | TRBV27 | CASSSFNQPQHF | TGTGCCAGCAGTTCATTCAATCAGCCCCAGCATTTT
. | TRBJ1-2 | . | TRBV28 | CASTPTRALGYTF | TGTGCCAGCACCCCGACACGGGCCTTGGGCTACACCTTC
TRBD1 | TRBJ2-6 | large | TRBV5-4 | CASNTGQPSGANVLTF | TGTGCCAGCAATACGGGACAGCCCTCTGGGGCCAACGTCCTGACTTTC
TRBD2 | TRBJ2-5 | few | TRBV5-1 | CASSLGTSAQETQYF | TGCGCCAGCAGCTTGGGGACTAGCGCACAAGAGACCCAGTACTTC
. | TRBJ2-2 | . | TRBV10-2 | CASSRTGENTGELFF | TGCGCCAGCAGTAGGACTGGGGAGAACACCGGGGAGCTGTTTTTT
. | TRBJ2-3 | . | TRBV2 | CASSYRGGGGTDTQYF | TGTGCCAGCAGTTACCGGGGAGGAGGGGGCACAGATACGCAGTATTTT
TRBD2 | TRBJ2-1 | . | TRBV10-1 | CASSAGAGRHDEQFF | TGCGCCAGCAGTGCAGGAGCGGGACGTCACGATGAGCAGTTCTTC
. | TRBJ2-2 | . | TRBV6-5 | CASSYLGFGELFF | TGTGCCAGCAGTTACTTGGGGTTCGGGGAGCTGTTTTTT
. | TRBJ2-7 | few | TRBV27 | CASNLQGGGTYEQYF | TGTGCCAGCAACCTCCAGGGAGGAGGGACCTACGAGCAGTACTTC
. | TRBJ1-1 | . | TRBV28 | CASSLPGWNTEAFF | TGTGCCAGCAGCCTCCCGGGATGGAACACTGAAGCTTTCTTT
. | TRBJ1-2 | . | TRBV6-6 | CASSYSGANYGYTF | TGTGCCAGCAGTTACTCGGGGGCTAACTATGGCTACACCTTC
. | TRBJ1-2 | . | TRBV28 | CASTEGGINGYTF | TGTGCCAGCACCGAAGGGGGGATTAATGGCTACACCTTC
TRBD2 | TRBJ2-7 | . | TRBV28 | CASSFSSGSSYEQYF | TGTGCCAGCAGTTTTTCTAGCGGGAGCTCCTACGAGCAGTACTTC
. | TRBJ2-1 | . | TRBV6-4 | CASSRGFGDEQFF | TGTGCCAGCAGTCGCGGCTTTGGAGATGAGCAGTTCTTC
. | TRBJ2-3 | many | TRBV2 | CASKVEPSTDTQYF | TGTGCCAGCAAGGTGGAACCTAGCACAGATACGCAGTATTTT
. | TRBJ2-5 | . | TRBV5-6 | CASSLYPTETQYF | TGTGCCAGCAGCTTGTACCCAACAGAGACCCAGTACTTC
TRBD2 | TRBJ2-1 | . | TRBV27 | CASSLRRGAYNEQFF | TGTGCCAGCAGTTTACGCCGGGGGGCCTACAATGAGCAGTTCTTC
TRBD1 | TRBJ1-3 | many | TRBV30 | CAWTQQGVIYF | TGTGCCTGGACCCAGCAGGGGGTCATATATTTT
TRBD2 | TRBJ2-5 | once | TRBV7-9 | CASSEALAAEETQYF | TGTGCCAGCAGCGAGGCGCTAGCGGCCGAGGAGACCCAGTACTTC
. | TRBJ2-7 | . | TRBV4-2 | CASSQAGHSSYEQYF | TGTGCCAGCAGTCAAGCCGGACATAGCTCCTACGAGCAGTACTTC
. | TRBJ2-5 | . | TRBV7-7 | CASSLDGRGLETQYF | TGTGCTAGCAGCTTAGACGGGAGGGGGCTCGAGACCCAGTACTTC
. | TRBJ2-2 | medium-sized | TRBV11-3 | CASSPFEAGIWDGELFF | TGTGCCAGCAGCCCCTTTGAGGCGGGAATCTGGGACGGGGAGCTGTTTTTT